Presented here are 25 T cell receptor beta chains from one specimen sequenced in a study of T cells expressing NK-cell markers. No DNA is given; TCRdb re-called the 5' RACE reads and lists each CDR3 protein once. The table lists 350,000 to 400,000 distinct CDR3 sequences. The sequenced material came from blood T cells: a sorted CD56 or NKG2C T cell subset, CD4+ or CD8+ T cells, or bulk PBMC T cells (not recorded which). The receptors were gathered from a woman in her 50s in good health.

The CDR3 protein is CASSPGRTVLRDTQYF. The chain carries TRBV7-8 and TRBJ2-3; TCRdb returns TRBD1, unconfirmable since there is no DNA. CDR3 length: 16 amino acids. CDR1 SGHVS and CDR2 FQNEAQ come from the germline V gene.

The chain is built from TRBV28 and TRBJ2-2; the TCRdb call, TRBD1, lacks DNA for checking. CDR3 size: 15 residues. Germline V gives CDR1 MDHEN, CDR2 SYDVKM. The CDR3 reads CASSFLGTSTGELFF.

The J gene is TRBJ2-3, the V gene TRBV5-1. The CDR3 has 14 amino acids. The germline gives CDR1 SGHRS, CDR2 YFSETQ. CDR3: CASSPEDGTDTQYF.

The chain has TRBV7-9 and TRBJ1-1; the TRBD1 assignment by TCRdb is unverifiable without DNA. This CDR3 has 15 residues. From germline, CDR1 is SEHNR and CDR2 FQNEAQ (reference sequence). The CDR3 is CASSPQGAPNTEAFF.

CDR3 sequence reads: CASSSGLAGGRTTDTQYF. The rearrangement joins TRBV11-3 to TRBJ2-3; the TCRdb call, TRBD2, lacks DNA for checking. The germline V gene encodes CDR1 SGHNT and CDR2 YENEEA. This CDR3 has 18 amino acids.

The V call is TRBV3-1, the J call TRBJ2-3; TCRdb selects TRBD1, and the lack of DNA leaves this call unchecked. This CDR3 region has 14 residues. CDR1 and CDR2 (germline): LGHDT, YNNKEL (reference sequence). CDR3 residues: CASSSGWSPDTQYF.

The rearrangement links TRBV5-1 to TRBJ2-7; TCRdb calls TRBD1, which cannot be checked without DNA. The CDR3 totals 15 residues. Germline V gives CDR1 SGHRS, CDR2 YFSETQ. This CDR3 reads CASSLFRARTYEQYF.

CDR3 amino acids: CASGPTLDRAGEQFF. This chain joins TRBV6-2 or TRBV6-3 and TRBJ2-1; as DNA is missing, the TRBD1 call by TCRdb cannot be tested. Germline V lookup: CDR1 MNHEY, CDR2 SVGEGT. The CDR3 loop spans 15 amino acids.

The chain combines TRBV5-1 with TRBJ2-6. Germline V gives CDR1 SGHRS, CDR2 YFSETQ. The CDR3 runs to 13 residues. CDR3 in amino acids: CASFATGVNVLTF.

The CDR3 loop reads CSVDLRGTNTGELFF. This rearrangement joins TRBV29-1 to TRBJ2-2; TCRdb's D call of TRBD2 is untestable without DNA. Per germline, CDR1 SQVTM and CDR2 ANQGSEA. This CDR3 contains 15 residues.

This CDR3 is CASQKYSETQYF. The chain has TRBV18 and TRBJ2-5. The CDR3 has 12 residues. Germline V CDR1 and CDR2: KGHSH, LQKENI.

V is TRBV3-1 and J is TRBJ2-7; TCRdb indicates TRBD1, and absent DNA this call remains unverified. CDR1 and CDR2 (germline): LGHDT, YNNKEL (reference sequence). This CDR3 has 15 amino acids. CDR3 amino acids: CASSLQGTYRDEQYF.

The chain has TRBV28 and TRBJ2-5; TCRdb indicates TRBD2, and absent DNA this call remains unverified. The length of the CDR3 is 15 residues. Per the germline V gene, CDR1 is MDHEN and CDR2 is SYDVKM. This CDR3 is CASSHPSGGWETQYF.

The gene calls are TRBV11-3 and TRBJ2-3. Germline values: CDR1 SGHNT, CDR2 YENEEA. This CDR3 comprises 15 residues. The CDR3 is CASSLDRPSTDTQYF.

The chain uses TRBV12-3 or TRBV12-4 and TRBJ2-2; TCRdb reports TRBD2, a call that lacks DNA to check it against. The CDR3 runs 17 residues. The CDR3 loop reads CASSWTSGSMGTGELFF.

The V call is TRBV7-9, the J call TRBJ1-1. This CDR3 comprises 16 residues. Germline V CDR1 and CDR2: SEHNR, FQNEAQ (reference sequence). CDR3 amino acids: CASSLELVGLNTEAFF.

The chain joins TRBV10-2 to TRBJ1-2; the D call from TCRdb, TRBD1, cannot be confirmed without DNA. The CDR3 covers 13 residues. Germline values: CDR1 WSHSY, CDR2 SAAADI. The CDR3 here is CASSESGARGYTF.

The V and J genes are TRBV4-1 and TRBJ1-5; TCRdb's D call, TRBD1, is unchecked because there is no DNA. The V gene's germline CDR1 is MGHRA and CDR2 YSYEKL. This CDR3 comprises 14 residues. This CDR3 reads CATSEAIQDQPQHF.

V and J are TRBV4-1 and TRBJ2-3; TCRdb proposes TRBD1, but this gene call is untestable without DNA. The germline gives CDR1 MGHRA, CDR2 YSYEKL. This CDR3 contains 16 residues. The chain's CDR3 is CASSQQMGEKVDTQYF.

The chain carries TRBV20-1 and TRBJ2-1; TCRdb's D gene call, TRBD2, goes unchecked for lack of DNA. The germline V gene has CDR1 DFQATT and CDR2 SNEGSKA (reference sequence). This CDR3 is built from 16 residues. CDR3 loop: CSAPRPAGGLYNEQFF.

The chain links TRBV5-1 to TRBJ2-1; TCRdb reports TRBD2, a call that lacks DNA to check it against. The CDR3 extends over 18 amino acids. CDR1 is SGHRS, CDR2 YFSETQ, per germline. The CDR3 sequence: CASSKGTSGRAHGNEQFF.

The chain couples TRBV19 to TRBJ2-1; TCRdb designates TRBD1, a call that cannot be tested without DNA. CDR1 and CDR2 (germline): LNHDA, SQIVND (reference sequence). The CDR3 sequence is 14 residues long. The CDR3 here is CASSQTGRYNEQFF. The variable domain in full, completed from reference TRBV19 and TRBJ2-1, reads DGGITQSPKYLFRKEGQNVTLSCEQNLNHDAMYWYRQDPGQGLRLIYYSQIVNDFQKGDIAEGYSVSREKKESFPLTVTSAQKNPTAFYLCASSQTGRYNEQFFGPGTRLTVL.

CDR3 in amino acids: CATSDSYVGTQYF. This sequence joins TRBV24-1 and TRBJ2-5. The CDR3 is 13 amino acids. Germline CDR1 is KGHDR and CDR2 is SFDVKD.

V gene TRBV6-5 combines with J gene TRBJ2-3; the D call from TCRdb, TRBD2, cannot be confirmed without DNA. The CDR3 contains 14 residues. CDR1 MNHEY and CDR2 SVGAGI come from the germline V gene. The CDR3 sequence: CATKIAELTDTQYF.

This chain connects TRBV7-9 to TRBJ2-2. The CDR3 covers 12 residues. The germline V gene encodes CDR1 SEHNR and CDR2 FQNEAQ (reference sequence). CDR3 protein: CATQNEAGELFF.